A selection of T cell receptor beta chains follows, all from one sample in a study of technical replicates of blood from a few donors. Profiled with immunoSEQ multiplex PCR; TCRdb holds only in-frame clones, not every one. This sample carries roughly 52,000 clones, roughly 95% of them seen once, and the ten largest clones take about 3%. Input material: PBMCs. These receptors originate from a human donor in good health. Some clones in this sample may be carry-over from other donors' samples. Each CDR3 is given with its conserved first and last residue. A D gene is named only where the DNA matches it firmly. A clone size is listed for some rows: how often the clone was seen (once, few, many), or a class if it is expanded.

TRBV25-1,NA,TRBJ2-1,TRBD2,CASSESGPSGLGEQFF,TGTGCCAGCAGTGAATCGGGCCCTAGCGGCCTGGGAGAGCAGTTCTTC
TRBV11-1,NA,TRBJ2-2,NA,CASSLARSAGLFF,TGTGCCAGCAGCTTAGCACGGTCCGCGGGGCTGTTTTTT
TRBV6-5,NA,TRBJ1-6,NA,CASMGAGGNSPLHF,TGTGCCAGCATGGGGGCCGGGGGGAATTCACCCCTCCACTTT
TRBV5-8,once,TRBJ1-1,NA,CATAVKGNSNTEAFF,TGTGCCACCGCGGTCAAGGGGAATAGCAACACTGAAGCTTTCTTT
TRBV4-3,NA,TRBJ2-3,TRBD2,CASRKRDFSTDTQYF,TGCGCCAGCAGAAAGCGGGACTTCTCCACAGATACGCAGTATTTT
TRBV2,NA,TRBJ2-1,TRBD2,CASSLGTSGTREQFF,TGTGCCAGCAGCCTCGGGACTAGCGGCACACGGGAGCAGTTCTTC
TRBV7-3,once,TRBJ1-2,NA,CASSLTHDSGGYTF,TGTGCCAGCAGCTTAACCCACGACAGTGGCGGCTACACCTTC
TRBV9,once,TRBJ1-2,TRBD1,CASSNRDRAGYTF,TGTGCCAGCAGCAACCGGGACAGGGCTGGCTACACCTTC
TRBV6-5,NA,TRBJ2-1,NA,CASARRTGSYNEQFF,TGTGCCAGCGCTCGGAGGACGGGCTCCTACAATGAGCAGTTCTTC
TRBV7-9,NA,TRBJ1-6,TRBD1,CASSSRDRGNSPLHF,TGTGCCAGCAGCAGCCGGGACAGGGGTAATTCACCCCTCCACTTT
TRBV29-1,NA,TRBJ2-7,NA,CSVGLLGSSYEQYF,TGCAGCGTTGGTCTGCTAGGGAGCTCCTACGAGCAGTACTTC
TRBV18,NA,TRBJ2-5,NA,CASSRDQGETQYF,TGTGCCAGCTCACGGGATCAGGGGGAGACCCAGTACTTC
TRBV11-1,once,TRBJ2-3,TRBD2,CASSLGLAGGTQYF,TGTGCCAGCAGCTTAGGACTAGCGGGGGGGACGCAGTATTTT
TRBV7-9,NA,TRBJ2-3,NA,CASSLDDSSDTQYF,TGTGCCAGCAGCCTAGATGACTCGTCAGATACGCAGTATTTT
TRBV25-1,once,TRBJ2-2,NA,CASSDRGNTGELFF,TGTGCCAGCAGTGATAGGGGGAACACCGGGGAGCTGTTTTTT
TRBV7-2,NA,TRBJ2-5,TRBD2,CASSQEGRGGRETQYF,TGTGCCAGCAGTCAGGAGGGACGGGGGGGCCGTGAGACCCAGTACTTC
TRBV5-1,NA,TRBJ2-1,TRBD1,CASSSSGGYNEQFF,TGCGCCAGCAGCAGCTCAGGGGGTTACAATGAGCAGTTCTTC
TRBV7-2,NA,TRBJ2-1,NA,CASSSYAWSSYNEQFF,TGTGCCAGCAGCTCCTACGCGTGGAGCTCCTACAATGAGCAGTTCTTC
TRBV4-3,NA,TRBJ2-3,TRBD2,CASSQGAGSSRDTQYF,TGCGCCAGCAGCCAAGGAGCGGGGTCGAGCAGAGATACGCAGTATTTT
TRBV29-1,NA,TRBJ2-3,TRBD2,CSVEGGLGTQYF,TGCAGCGTTGAGGGGGGGTTAGGGACGCAGTATTTT
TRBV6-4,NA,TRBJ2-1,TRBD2,CASSDSGLAGPNEQFF,TGTGCCAGCAGTGACTCGGGGCTAGCGGGTCCCAATGAGCAGTTCTTC
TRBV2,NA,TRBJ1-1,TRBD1,CASRRTGPNTEAFF,TGTGCCAGCAGGAGGACAGGACCGAACACTGAAGCTTTCTTT
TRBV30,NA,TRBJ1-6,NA,CAWAQGYNSPLHF,TGTGCCTGGGCACAGGGTTATAATTCACCCCTCCACTTT
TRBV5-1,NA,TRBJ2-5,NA,CASSLRQRLGGETQYF,TGCGCCAGCAGCTTACGACAGCGACTAGGTGGAGAGACCCAGTACTTC
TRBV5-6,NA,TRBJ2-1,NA,CASSLEVRGGRNEQFF,TGTGCCAGCAGCTTGGAAGTTAGGGGTGGAAGGAATGAGCAGTTCTTC
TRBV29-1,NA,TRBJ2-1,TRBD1,CSAEGQLNEQFF,TGCAGCGCTGAGGGACAGCTCAATGAGCAGTTCTTC
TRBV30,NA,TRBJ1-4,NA,CAWSVKFSGRDEKLFF,TGTGCCTGGAGTGTAAAATTCTCAGGGAGGGATGAAAAACTGTTTTTT
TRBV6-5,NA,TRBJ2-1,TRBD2,CASSYRGLAGNNEQFF,TGTGCCAGCAGTTACAGAGGACTAGCGGGGAACAATGAGCAGTTCTTC
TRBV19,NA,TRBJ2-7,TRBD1,CASRQPLGQGYEQYF,TGTGCCAGTAGACAGCCCCTAGGACAGGGCTACGAGCAGTACTTC
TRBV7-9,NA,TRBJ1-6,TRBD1,CASSYRDRANSPLHF,TGTGCCAGCAGCTATAGGGACAGGGCAAATTCACCCCTCCACTTT
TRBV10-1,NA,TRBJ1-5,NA,CASSESTAGVLNQPQHF,TGCGCCAGCAGTGAGTCTACCGCCGGAGTTTTAAATCAGCCCCAGCATTTT
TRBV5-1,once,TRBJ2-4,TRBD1,CASSPTGGGNIQYF,TGCGCCAGCAGCCCAACAGGGGGTGGAAACATTCAGTACTTC
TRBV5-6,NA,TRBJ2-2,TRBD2,CASSPETSGGAFPGELFF,TGTGCCAGCAGCCCGGAGACTAGCGGGGGGGCGTTCCCCGGGGAGCTGTTTTTT
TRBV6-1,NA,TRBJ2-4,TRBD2,CASMSMAAGGDIQYF,TGTGCCAGCATGTCGATGGCAGCGGGGGGCGACATTCAGTACTTC
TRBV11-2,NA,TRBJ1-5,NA,CASSLRGFRNQPQHF,TGTGCCAGCAGCTTAAGGGGGTTCAGGAATCAGCCCCAGCATTTT
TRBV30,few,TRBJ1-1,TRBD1,CAWSPGQGEAFF,TGTGCCTGGAGCCCGGGACAGGGGGAAGCTTTCTTT
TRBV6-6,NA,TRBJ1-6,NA,CASSFGQNNSPLHF,TGTGCCAGCAGTTTTGGACAGAATAATTCACCCCTCCACTTT
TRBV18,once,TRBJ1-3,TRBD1,CASSPIPTQGGGNTIYF,TGTGCCAGCTCGCCCATACCAACTCAGGGGGGCGGAAACACCATATATTTT
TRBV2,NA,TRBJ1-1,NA,CASTLEARDTEAFF,TGTGCCAGCACGTTGGAGGCTCGGGACACTGAAGCTTTCTTT
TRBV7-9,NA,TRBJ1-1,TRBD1,CASSFNHFRQGARNTEAFF,TGTGCCAGCAGCTTTAATCACTTCAGACAGGGGGCGCGGAACACTGAAGCTTTCTTT
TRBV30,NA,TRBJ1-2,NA,CAWTTGGGYTF,TGTGCCTGGACAACGGGTGGGGGCTACACCTTC
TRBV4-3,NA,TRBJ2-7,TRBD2,CASSQEAGPYEQYF,TGCGCCAGCAGCCAAGAAGCGGGACCCTACGAGCAGTACTTC
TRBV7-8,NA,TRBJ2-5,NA,CACRLGGGNSAVSQYF,TGTGCCTGTCGTCTAGGGGGGGGAAATTCAGCGGTTTCCCAGTACTTC
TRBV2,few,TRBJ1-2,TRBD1,CASSGGTGATYGYTF,TGTGCCAGCAGTGGCGGGACAGGGGCAACATATGGCTACACCTTC
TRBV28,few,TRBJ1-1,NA,CASSHSHTEAFF,TGTGCCAGCAGTCATTCCCACACTGAAGCTTTCTTT
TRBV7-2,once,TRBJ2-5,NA,CASNRQAVETQYF,TGTGCCAGCAACCGCCAGGCTGTAGAGACCCAGTACTTC
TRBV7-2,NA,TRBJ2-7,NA,CASSLGGGSYEQYF,TGTGCCAGCAGCTTAGGAGGGGGCTCCTACGAGCAGTACTTC
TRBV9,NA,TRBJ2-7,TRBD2,CASSVTSGRGLKSPKYF,TGTGCCAGCAGCGTCACTAGCGGGAGGGGCCTGAAATCACCAAAGTACTTC
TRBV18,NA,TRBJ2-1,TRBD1,CASSLDRIGQIPGEQFF,TGTGCCAGCTCACTGGACAGGATCGGGCAGATACCGGGTGAGCAGTTCTTC
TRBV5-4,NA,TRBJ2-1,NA,CASSSRGASVGNEQFF,TGTGCCAGCAGCTCTCGCGGGGCTAGCGTGGGGAATGAGCAGTTCTTC
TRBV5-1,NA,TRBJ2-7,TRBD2,CASSLETSGSYEQYF,TGCGCCAGCAGCTTGGAGACTAGCGGGTCCTACGAGCAGTACTTC